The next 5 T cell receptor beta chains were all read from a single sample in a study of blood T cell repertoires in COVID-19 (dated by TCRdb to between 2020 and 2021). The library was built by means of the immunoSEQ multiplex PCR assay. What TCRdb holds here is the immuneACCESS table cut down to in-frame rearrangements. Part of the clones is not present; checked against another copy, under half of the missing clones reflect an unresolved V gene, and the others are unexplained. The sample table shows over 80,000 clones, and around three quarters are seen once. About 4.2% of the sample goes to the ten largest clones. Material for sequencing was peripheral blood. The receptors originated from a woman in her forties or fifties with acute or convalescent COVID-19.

The DNA of the CDR3 is TGTGCCAGCAGTGAGTTCAGGGGGACAGATACGCAGTATTTT. Encoded protein: CASSEFRGTDTQYF. The chain uses TRBV6-1 and TRBJ2-3; TRBD1 matches at 7 bases. The junction had 3 bases not matched to a gene; V was cut back by 3 bases and J by 3 bases. Germline assignment: CDR1 MNHNS and CDR2 SASEGT. The CDR3 spans 14 residues.

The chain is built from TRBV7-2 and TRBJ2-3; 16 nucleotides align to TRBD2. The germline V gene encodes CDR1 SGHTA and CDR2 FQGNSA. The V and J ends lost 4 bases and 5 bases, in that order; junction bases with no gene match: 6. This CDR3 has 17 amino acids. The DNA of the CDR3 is TGTGCCAGCAGCTCCGGGACTAGCGGGGGGGCAATAGATACGCAGTATTTT. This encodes CASSSGTSGGAIDTQYF.

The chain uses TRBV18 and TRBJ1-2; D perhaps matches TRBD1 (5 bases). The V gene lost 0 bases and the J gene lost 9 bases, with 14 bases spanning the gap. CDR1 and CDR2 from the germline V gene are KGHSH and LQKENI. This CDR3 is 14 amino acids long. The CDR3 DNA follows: TGTGCCAGCTCACCACCTTCGGCAGGGTGGAGCTACACCTTC. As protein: CASSPPSAGWSYTF.

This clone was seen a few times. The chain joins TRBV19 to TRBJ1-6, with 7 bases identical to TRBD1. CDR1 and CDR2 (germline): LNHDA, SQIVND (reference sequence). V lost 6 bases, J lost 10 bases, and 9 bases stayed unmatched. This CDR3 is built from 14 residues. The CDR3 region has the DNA TGTGCCAGTAGCATTGACAGGGTTGGGTCACCCCTCCACTTT. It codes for CASSIDRVGSPLHF.

The CDR3 sequence is CASSRSGSNQPQHF. The CDR3 region has the DNA TGTGCCAGTAGTAGATCGGGAAGCAATCAGCCCCAGCATTTT. The chain joins TRBV19 to TRBJ1-5, with D uncertain. Germline V lookup: CDR1 LNHDA, CDR2 SQIVND (reference sequence). The CDR3 has 14 residues. Trimming left V 4 bases short and J 1 base short, with 8 bases between.